This T cell receptor beta chain originates from a study of T cells expressing NK-cell markers. TCRdb reprocessed the 5' RACE reads; each CDR3 protein has one entry and no DNA is given. This sample's table has a few hundred thousand distinct CDR3 sequences. For this clonotype: The antigen is unknown.

The V gene's germline CDR1 is DFQATT and CDR2 SNEGSKA (reference sequence). This CDR3 comprises 16 residues. Whole-study findings and limits: Of CD8+ T cells, about 1.0-8% belonged to dominant NKG2C+ clonotypes in roughly six donors.

The sample taken for sequencing was blood T cells: a sorted CD56 or NKG2C T cell subset, CD4+ or CD8+ T cells, or bulk PBMC T cells (not recorded which). The chain recombines TRBV20-1 with TRBJ2-5; the D call from TCRdb, TRBD1, cannot be confirmed without DNA. The source of this sequence is a man aged 18-69 years in good health. The CDR3 sequence: CSAGGIQGRRKETQYF.